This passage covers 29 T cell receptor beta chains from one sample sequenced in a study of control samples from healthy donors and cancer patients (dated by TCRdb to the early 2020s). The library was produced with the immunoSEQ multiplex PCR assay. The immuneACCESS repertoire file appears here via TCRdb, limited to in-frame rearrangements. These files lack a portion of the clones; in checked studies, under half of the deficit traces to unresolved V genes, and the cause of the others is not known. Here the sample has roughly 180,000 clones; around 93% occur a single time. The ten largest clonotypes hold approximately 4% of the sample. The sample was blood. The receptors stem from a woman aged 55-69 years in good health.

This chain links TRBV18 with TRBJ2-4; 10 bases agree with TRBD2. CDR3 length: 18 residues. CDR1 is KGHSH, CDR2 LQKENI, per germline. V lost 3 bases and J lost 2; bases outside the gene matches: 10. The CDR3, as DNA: TGTGCCAGCTCACCTAGCCGGGCAGCGGGGGGGCCCAAAAACATTCAGTACTTC. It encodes CASSPSRAAGGPKNIQYF. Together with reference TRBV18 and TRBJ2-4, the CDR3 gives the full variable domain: NAGVMQNPRHLVRRRGQEARLRCSPMKGHSHVYWYRQLPEEGLKFMVYLQKENIIDESGMPKERFSAEFPKEGPSILRIQQVVRGDSAAYFCASSPSRAAGGPKNIQYFGAGTRLSVL.

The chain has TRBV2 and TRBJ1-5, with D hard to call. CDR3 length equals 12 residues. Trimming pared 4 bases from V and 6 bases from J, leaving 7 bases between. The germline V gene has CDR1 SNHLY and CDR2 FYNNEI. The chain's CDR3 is CASSGIRQPQHF. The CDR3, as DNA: TGTGCCAGCAGTGGGATTCGTCAGCCCCAGCATTTT.

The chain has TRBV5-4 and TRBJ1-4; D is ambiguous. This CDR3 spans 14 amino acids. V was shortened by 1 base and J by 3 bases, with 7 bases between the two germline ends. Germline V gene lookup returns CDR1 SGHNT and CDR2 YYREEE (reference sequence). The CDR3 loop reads CASSLTVSNEKLFF. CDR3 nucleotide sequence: TGTGCCAGCAGCTTGACCGTATCTAATGAAAAACTGTTTTTT.

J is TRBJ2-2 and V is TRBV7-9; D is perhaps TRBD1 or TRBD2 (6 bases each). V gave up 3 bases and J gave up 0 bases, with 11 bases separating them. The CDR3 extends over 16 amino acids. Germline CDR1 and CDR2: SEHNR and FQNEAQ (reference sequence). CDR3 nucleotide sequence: TGTGCCAGCAGCTTTCGAGGGGGGCCGAACACCGGGGAGCTGTTTTTT. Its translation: CASSFRGGPNTGELFF.

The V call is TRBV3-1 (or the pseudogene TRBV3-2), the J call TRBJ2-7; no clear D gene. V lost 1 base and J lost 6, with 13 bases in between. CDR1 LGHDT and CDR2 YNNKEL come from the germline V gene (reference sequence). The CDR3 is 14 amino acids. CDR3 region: CASSQAYSLLEQYF. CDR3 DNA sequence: TGTGCCAGCAGCCAAGCCTACTCTCTTCTCGAGCAGTACTTC.

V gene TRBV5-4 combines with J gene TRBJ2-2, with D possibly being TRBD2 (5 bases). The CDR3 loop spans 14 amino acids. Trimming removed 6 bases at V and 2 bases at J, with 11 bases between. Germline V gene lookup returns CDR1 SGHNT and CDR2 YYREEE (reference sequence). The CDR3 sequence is CASMRAANTGELFF. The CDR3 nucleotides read TGTGCCAGCATGAGGGCAGCTAACACCGGGGAGCTGTTTTTT.

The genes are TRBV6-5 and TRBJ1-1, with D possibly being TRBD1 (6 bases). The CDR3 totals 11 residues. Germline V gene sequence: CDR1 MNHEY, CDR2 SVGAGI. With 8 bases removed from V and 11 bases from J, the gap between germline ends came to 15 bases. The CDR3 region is CASGPGAGAFF. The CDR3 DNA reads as TGTGCCAGCGGTCCAGGGGCGGGGGCTTTCTTT.

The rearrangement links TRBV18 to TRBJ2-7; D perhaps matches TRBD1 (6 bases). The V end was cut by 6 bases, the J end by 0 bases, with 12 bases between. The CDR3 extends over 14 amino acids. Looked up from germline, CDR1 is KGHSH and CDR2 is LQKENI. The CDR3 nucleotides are TGTGCCAGCTCCCGGGACACCCACTCCTACGAGCAGTACTTC. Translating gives CASSRDTHSYEQYF.

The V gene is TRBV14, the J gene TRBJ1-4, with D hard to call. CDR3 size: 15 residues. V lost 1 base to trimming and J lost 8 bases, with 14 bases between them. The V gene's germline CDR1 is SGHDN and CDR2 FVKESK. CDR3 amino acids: CASSQGVSKREKLFF. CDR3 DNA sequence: TGTGCCAGCAGCCAAGGAGTATCCAAAAGGGAAAAACTGTTTTTT.

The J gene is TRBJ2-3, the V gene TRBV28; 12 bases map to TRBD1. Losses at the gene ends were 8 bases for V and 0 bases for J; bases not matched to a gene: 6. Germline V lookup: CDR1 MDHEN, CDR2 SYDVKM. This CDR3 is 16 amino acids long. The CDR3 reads CASLGQGATSTDTQYF. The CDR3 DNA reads TGTGCCAGCCTGGGACAGGGGGCAACTAGCACAGATACGCAGTATTTT.

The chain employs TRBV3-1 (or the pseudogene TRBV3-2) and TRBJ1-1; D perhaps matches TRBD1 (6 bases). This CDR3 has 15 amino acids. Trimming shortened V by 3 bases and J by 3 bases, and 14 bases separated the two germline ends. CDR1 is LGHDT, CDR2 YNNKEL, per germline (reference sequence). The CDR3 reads CASSHYGSGDTEAFF. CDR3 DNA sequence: TGTGCCAGCAGCCATTACGGCTCAGGGGACACTGAAGCTTTCTTT.

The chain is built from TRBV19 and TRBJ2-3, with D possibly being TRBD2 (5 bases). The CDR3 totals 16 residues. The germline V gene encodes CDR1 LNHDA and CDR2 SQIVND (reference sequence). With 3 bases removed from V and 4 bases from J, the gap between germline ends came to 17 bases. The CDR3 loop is CASSIWTGSPSDTQYF. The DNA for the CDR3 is TGTGCCAGTAGTATCTGGACTGGAAGTCCCTCAGATACGCAGTATTTT.

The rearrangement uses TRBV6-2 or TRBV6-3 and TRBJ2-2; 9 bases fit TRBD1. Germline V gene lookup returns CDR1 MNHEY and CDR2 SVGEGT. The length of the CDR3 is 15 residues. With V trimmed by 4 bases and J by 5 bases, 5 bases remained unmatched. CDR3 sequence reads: CASSSGTGTTGELFF. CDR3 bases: TGTGCCAGCAGTTCCGGGACAGGGACAACCGGGGAGCTGTTTTTT.

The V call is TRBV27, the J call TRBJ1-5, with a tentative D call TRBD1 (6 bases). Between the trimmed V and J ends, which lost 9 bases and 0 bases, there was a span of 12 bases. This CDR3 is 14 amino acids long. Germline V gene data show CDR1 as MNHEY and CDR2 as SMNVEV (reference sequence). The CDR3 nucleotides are TGTGCCAGGAATGGACAGTATAGCAATCAGCCCCAGCATTTT. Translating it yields CARNGQYSNQPQHF.

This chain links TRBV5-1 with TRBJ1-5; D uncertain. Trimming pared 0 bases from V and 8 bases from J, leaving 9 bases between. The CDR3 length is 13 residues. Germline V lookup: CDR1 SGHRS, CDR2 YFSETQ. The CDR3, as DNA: TGCGCCAGCAGCTTGGCCGGGGATGAGCCCCAGCATTTT. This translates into CASSLAGDEPQHF.

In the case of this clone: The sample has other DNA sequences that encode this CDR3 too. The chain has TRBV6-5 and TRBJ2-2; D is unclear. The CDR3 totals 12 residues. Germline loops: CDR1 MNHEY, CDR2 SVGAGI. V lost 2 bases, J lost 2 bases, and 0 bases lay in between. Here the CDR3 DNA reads TGTGCCAGCAGTTACAACACCGGGGAGCTGTTTTTT. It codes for CASSYNTGELFF.

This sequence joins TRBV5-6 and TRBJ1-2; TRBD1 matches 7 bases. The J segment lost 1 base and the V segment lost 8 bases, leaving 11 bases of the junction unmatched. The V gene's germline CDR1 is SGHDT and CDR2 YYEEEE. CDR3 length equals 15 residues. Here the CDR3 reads CARSSLGQINYGYTF. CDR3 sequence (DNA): TGTGCCAGATCCTCCCTGGGACAGATTAACTATGGCTACACCTTC. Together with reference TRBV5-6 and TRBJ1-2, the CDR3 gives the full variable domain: DAGVTQSPTHLIKTRGQQVTLRCSPKSGHDTVSWYQQALGQGPQFIFQYYEEEERQRGNFPDRFSGHQFPNYSSELNVNALLLGDSALYLCARSSLGQINYGYTFGSGTRLTVV.

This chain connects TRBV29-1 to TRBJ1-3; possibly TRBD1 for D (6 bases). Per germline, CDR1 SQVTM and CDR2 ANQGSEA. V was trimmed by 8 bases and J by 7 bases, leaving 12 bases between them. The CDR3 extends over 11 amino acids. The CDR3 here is CSSATGNTIYF. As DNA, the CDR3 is TGCAGCTCGGCCACAGGGAACACCATATATTTT.

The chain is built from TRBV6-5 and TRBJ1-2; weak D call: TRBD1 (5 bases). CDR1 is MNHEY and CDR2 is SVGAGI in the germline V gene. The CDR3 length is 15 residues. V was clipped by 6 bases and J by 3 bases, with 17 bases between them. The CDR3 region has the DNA TGTGCCAGCAGAGGAGAAACGGGGGGTTACTATGGCTACACCTTC. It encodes CASRGETGGYYGYTF.

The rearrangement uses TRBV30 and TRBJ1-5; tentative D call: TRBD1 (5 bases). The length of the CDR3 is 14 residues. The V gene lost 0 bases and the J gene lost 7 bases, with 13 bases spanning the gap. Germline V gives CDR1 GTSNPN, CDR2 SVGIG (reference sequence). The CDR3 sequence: CAWSVPVRGQPQHF. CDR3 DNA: TGTGCCTGGAGTGTACCTGTTCGGGGGCAGCCCCAGCATTTT.

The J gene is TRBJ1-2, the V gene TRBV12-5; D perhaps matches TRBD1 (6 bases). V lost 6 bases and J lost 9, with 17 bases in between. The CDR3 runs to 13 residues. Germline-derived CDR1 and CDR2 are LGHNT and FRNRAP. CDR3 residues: CASGGTGPGSYTF. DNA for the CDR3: TGTGCTAGTGGGGGAACAGGGCCCGGTAGCTACACCTTC.

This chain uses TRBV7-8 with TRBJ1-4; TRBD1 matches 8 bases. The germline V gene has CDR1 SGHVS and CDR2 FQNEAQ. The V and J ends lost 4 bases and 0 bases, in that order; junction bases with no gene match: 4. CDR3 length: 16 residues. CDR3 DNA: TGTGCCAGCAGCTGGGACAGGCCCTCAACTAATGAAAAACTGTTTTTT. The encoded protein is CASSWDRPSTNEKLFF.

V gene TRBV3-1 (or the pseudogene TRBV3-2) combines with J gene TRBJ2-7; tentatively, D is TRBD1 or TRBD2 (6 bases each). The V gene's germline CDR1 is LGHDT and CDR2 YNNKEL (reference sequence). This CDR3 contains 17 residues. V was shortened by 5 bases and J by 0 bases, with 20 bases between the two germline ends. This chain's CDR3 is CASSKVHAGHPSYEQYF. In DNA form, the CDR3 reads TGTGCCAGCAGCAAAGTCCATGCGGGACATCCCTCCTACGAGCAGTACTTC.

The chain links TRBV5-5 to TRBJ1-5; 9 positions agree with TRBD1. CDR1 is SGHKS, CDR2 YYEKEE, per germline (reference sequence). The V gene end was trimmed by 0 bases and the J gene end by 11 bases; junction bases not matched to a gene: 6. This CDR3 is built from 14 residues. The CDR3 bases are TGTGCCAGCAGCTTGGACAGGGGGCTTTCCGCCCAGCATTTT. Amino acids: CASSLDRGLSAQHF.

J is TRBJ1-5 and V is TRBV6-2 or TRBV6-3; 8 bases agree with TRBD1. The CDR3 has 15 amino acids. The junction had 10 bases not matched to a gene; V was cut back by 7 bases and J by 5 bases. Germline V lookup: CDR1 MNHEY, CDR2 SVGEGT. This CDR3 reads CASTPGDRNYQPQHF. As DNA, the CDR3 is TGTGCCAGCACCCCGGGGGACAGGAATTATCAGCCCCAGCATTTT.

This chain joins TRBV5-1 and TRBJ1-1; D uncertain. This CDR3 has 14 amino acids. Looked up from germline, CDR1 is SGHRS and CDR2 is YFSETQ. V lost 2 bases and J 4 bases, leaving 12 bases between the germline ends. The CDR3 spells CASSFIREGTEAFF. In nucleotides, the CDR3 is TGCGCCAGCAGCTTTATACGGGAGGGCACTGAAGCTTTCTTT.

CDR3 protein: CASSLGQGATEAFF. CDR3 coding DNA: TGCGCCAGCAGCTTGGGACAGGGGGCAACTGAAGCTTTCTTT. This chain connects TRBV5-1 to TRBJ1-1; 10 nucleotides line up with TRBD1. In germline, CDR1 is SGHRS, CDR2 YFSETQ. V trimming: 0 bases; J trimming: 5 bases; junction bases outside the gene matches: 1. The CDR3 consists of 14 residues.

The CDR3 region has the DNA TGTGCCAGCAGCGAGGGACACCCTTATTCAAGCTACAATGAGCAGTTCTTC. Amino acids: CASSEGHPYSSYNEQFF. V and J are TRBV7-2 and TRBJ2-1, with a possible D match to TRBD1 (6 bases). Trimming left V 5 bases short and J 3 bases short, with 20 bases between. CDR1 is SGHTA, CDR2 FQGNSA, per germline. The CDR3 consists of 17 residues.

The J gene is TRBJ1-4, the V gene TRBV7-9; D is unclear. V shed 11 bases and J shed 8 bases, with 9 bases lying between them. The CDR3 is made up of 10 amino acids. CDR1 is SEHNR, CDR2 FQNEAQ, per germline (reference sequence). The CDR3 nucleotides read TGTGCCGCCTCCCGGGAAAAACTGTTTTTT. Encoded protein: CAASREKLFF.